The 27 T cell receptor beta chains presented below share a single source sample, sequenced in a study of CD8 T cells in Susac syndrome. Random hexamers were used to reverse transcribe an amount of about 0.45 to 1 ug RNA. TCRdb reprocessed the immunoSEQ multiplex PCR reads via MiXCR and lists one record per CDR3 protein. The sample shows about 50,000 distinct CDR3 sequences, 93% of them seen only once. The material sequenced was CD8+ T cells from PBMCs. Source of these receptors: a human donor with multiple sclerosis.

V is TRBV28 and J is TRBJ2-7; 10 bases align to TRBD1. The CDR3 is 15 residues long. CDR1 and CDR2 from the germline V gene are MDHEN and SYDVKM. The V and J ends lost 6 bases and 5 bases, in that order; junction bases with no gene match: 10. The CDR3 nucleotides read TGTGCCAGCAGCCTCCGGGACAGGGGATACCACGAGCAGTACTTC. This gives the protein CASSLRDRGYHEQYF.

Written as DNA, the CDR3 is TGTGCCAGCAGCGAATTCGGGACAGGGAATCAGCCCCAGCATTTT. Translating it yields CASSEFGTGNQPQHF. The chain is built from TRBV9 and TRBJ1-5; 9 bases align to TRBD1. Germline assignment: CDR1 SGDLS and CDR2 YYNGEE. V trimming: 3 bases; J trimming: 4 bases; junction bases outside the gene matches: 5. This CDR3 region has 15 residues.

In this sample, this clonotype turned up once. The chain couples TRBV13 to TRBJ2-2, with D hard to call. Germline V gene sequence: CDR1 PRHDT, CDR2 FYEKMQ (reference sequence). CDR3 length: 13 amino acids. V dropped 7 bases and J dropped 1 base, with 7 bases sitting between them. For the CDR3, the DNA is TGTGCCAGCAACGCAGGGAACACCGGGGAGCTGTTTTTT. Its protein product is CASNAGNTGELFF. The whole variable domain, remainder taken from reference TRBV13 and TRBJ2-2, is AAGVIQSPRHLIKEKRETATLKCYPIPRHDTVYWYQQGPGQDPQFLISFYEKMQSDKGSIPDRFSAQQFSDYHSELNMSSLELGDSALYFCASNAGNTGELFFGEGSRLTVL.

The rearrangement joins TRBV7-2 to TRBJ1-5, with unresolved D. The CDR3 covers 15 residues. The ends were cut back, 1 base at V and 0 bases at J, with 7 bases in the middle. The V gene's germline CDR1 is SGHTA and CDR2 FQGNSA. CDR3 loop: CASSLDSFSNQPQHF. DNA for the CDR3: TGTGCCAGCAGCTTAGACAGCTTTAGCAATCAGCCCCAGCATTTT.

The chain recombines TRBV7-9 with TRBJ2-7; no reliable D call. The CDR3 runs 14 residues. The V and J ends lost 1 base and 1 base respectively, with 8 bases between them. Per germline, CDR1 SEHNR and CDR2 FQNEAQ (reference sequence). CDR3 nucleotide sequence: TGTGCCAGCAGCTTAGTGGGCCTTTCCTACGAGCAGTACTTC. This translates into CASSLVGLSYEQYF.

V gene TRBV27 combines with J gene TRBJ2-7; 10 bases map to TRBD2. V gave up 5 bases and J gave up 0 bases; unmatched junction bases: 7. Germline-derived CDR1 and CDR2 are MNHEY and SMNVEV (reference sequence). The CDR3 covers 16 residues. This CDR3 is CASSPETSGLSYEQYF. The CDR3 coding sequence is TGTGCCAGCAGTCCGGAGACTAGCGGGCTCTCCTACGAGCAGTACTTC.

The rearrangement links TRBV23-1 to TRBJ2-7; D assignment may be TRBD1 or TRBD2 (5 bases each). TRBV23-1 is known as an ORF, though its function is uncertain. The CDR3 consists of 21 residues. V lost 0 bases, J lost 3 bases, and 30 bases lay in between. The CDR3 DNA sequence: TGCGCCAGCAGTCAATCAAGAGCATCGGTCAGGACAAGCGGTTCGATCTACGAGCAGTACTTC. Amino acid sequence: CASSQSRASVRTSGSIYEQYF.

There are a few counts of this clonotype. This chain links TRBV27 with TRBJ1-1; the D gene is possibly TRBD1 (5 bases). Germline loops: CDR1 MNHEY, CDR2 SMNVEV (reference sequence). Trimming cost V 2 bases and J 4 bases, with 8 bases left between them. This CDR3 spans 13 amino acids. The CDR3 loop is CASSLAGGTEAFF. DNA of the CDR3: TGTGCCAGCAGTTTAGCGGGGGGCACTGAAGCTTTCTTT.

The genes are TRBV5-5 and TRBJ2-7, with 8 nucleotides matching TRBD1. The length of the CDR3 is 14 residues. The V gene's germline CDR1 is SGHKS and CDR2 YYEKEE (reference sequence). With 4 bases clipped from V and 4 bases from J, the junction kept 7 bases outside the gene matches. The CDR3 sequence is CASSAGQDLYEQYF. The CDR3 nucleotides are TGTGCCAGCAGCGCGGGACAGGACTTATACGAGCAGTACTTC.

This clonotype was seen just once. The genes are TRBV30 and TRBJ1-5; possible D gene TRBD1, 5 bases. The CDR3 spans 12 residues. The V and J ends lost 4 bases and 7 bases respectively, with 11 bases between them. CDR1 is GTSNPN, CDR2 SVGIG, per germline (reference sequence). The CDR3: CAWNEWGQPQHF. As DNA, the CDR3 is TGTGCCTGGAATGAGTGGGGCCAGCCCCAGCATTTT.

The chain employs TRBV9 and TRBJ1-6; D unclear. The germline V gene encodes CDR1 SGDLS and CDR2 YYNGEE. The CDR3 length is 13 residues. V dropped 0 bases and J dropped 9 bases, with 7 bases sitting between them. The CDR3 sequence is CASSVDQLSPLHF. CDR3 sequence (DNA): TGTGCCAGCAGCGTAGATCAGCTTTCACCCCTCCACTTT.

The chain has TRBV20-1 and TRBJ2-7, with 7 nucleotides matching TRBD2. Germline V CDR1 and CDR2: DFQATT, SNEGSKA (reference sequence). The CDR3 has 16 residues. Trimming removed 3 bases from V and 0 bases from J; junction bases left unmatched: 11. The CDR3 DNA reads as TGCAGTGCTAGGGGAGTAGCGGGCCGAAACTCCTACGAGCAGTACTTC. Amino acids: CSARGVAGRNSYEQYF.

This chain uses TRBV27 with TRBJ2-3, with 12 positions matching TRBD1. CDR1 is MNHEY and CDR2 is SMNVEV in the germline V gene (reference sequence). Losses at the gene ends were 2 bases for V and 4 bases for J; bases not matched to a gene: 4. The CDR3 length is 16 residues. The DNA for the CDR3 is TGTGCCAGCAGTTTAATGGGGACAGGGGGCTCAGATACGCAGTATTTT. Its protein is CASSLMGTGGSDTQYF.

The chain is built from TRBV5-6 and TRBJ2-1; the D is unclear. Deletions cut 3 bases from V and 3 bases from J, with 10 bases between. CDR1 and CDR2 (germline): SGHDT, YYEEEE. This CDR3 contains 14 residues. The CDR3 loop reads CASSYYENYNEQFF. The CDR3, as DNA: TGTGCCAGCAGCTACTACGAGAACTACAATGAGCAGTTCTTC. The full variable domain, in which reference TRBV5-6 and TRBJ2-1 provide the parts outside the CDR3, is DAGVTQSPTHLIKTRGQQVTLRCSPKSGHDTVSWYQQALGQGPQFIFQYYEEEERQRGNFPDRFSGHQFPNYSSELNVNALLLGDSALYLCASSYYENYNEQFFGPGTRLTVL.

This clonotype was recorded only once. The genes are TRBV5-1 and TRBJ1-1; D gene ambiguous. In germline, CDR1 is SGHRS, CDR2 YFSETQ. V was shortened by 8 bases and J by 0 bases, with 17 bases between the two germline ends. This CDR3 comprises 15 residues. CDR3: CASSPLDALNTEAFF. CDR3 coding DNA: TGCGCCAGTAGTCCCTTAGACGCCCTGAACACTGAAGCTTTCTTT.

The chain's CDR3 is CASSISADTEAFF. The CDR3 DNA is TGTGCCAGTAGTATCTCGGCTGACACTGAAGCTTTCTTT. V gene TRBV19 combines with J gene TRBJ1-1; D gene ambiguous. Trimming took 3 bases from V and 3 from J, leaving 8 bases between them. Germline assignment: CDR1 LNHDA and CDR2 SQIVND (reference sequence). This CDR3 comprises 13 residues. Full variable domain (missing parts from reference TRBV19 and TRBJ1-1): DGGITQSPKYLFRKEGQNVTLSCEQNLNHDAMYWYRQDPGQGLRLIYYSQIVNDFQKGDIAEGYSVSREKKESFPLTVTSAQKNPTAFYLCASSISADTEAFFGQGTRLTVV.

This chain connects TRBV7-2 to TRBJ1-1; no clear D. Looked up from germline, CDR1 is SGHTA and CDR2 is FQGNSA. This CDR3 spans 13 amino acids. V dropped 3 bases and J dropped 2 bases, with 7 bases sitting between them. For the CDR3, the DNA is TGTGCCAGCAGCTTCAGCGATAACACTGAAGCTTTCTTT. Amino acids: CASSFSDNTEAFF. Together with reference TRBV7-2 and TRBJ1-1, the CDR3 gives the full variable domain: GAGVSQSPSNKVTEKGKDVELRCDPISGHTALYWYRQSLGQGLEFLIYFQGNSAPDKSGLPSDRFSAERTGGSVSTLTIQRTQQEDSAVYLCASSFSDNTEAFFGQGTRLTVV.

The V call is TRBV27, the J call TRBJ2-4; weak D call: TRBD2 (6 bases). The ends were cut back, 5 bases at V and 5 bases at J, with 13 bases in the middle. Germline CDR1 MNHEY, CDR2 SMNVEV (reference sequence). The CDR3 sequence is 14 residues long. CDR3 in amino acids: CASSLQGLQNIQYF. The CDR3 region has the DNA TGTGCCAGCAGTCTCCAGGGACTCCAAAACATTCAGTACTTC.

This chain uses TRBV24-1 with TRBJ2-1, with 7 bases that match TRBD2. The trim removed 5 bases at V and 5 bases at J, leaving 17 bases unmatched. There are 18 residues in the CDR3. Per germline, CDR1 KGHDR and CDR2 SFDVKD. The CDR3 nucleotides read TGTGCCACCAGTGGCCCACCCTTTGAGGCGGGGGAGGACAATGAGCAGTTCTTC. This translates into CATSGPPFEAGEDNEQFF.

V usage is TRBV15 and J usage is TRBJ2-2, with D tentatively TRBD1 (6 bases). The CDR3 length is 16 residues. V was pared by 3 bases and J by 1 base, with 12 bases between. Looked up from germline, CDR1 is LNHNV and CDR2 is YYDKDF (reference sequence). The CDR3 nucleotides read TGTGCCACCAGCAGCCCCCGGGACATGAACACCGGGGAGCTGTTTTTT. This sequence encodes CATSSPRDMNTGELFF.

The chain recombines TRBV10-2 with TRBJ2-7; no clear D. The CDR3 runs 9 residues. Looked up from germline, CDR1 is WSHSY and CDR2 is SAAADI. V was clipped by 10 bases and J by 4 bases, with 5 bases between them. Written as DNA, the CDR3 is TGCGCCACTGGGTACGAGCAGTACTTC. Protein product: CATGYEQYF.

The chain is built from TRBV15 and TRBJ1-5; D not certain. V dropped 2 bases and J dropped 4 bases, with 3 bases sitting between them. Germline-derived CDR1 and CDR2 are LNHNV and YYDKDF (reference sequence). This CDR3 is 12 amino acids long. CDR3 coding DNA: TGTGCCACCAGCAGATATAATCAGCCCCAGCATTTT. Translation: CATSRYNQPQHF.

Here the CDR3 reads CASSVNEQFF. CDR3 bases: TGTGCCAGCAGTGTAAATGAGCAGTTCTTC. This chain joins TRBV2 and TRBJ2-1, with D hard to call. The CDR3 runs to 10 residues. Between the trimmed V and J ends, which lost 4 bases and 7 bases, there was a span of 2 bases. Germline V CDR1 and CDR2: SNHLY, FYNNEI.

In regard to this clonotype: The DNA is omitted, as the CDR3 cannot be located on it reliably, and the CDR3 follows TCRdb's listing. The chain has TRBV19 and TRBJ1-1. The CDR3 has 13 amino acids, counting both end residues. CDR1 and CDR2 from the germline V gene are LNHDA and SQIVND (reference sequence). CDR3 sequence: CASTSDENTEAFF.

This chain connects TRBV28 to TRBJ1-1; 7 positions agree with TRBD1. CDR3 length: 14 amino acids. After removal of 7 bases from V and 5 bases from J, the junction contained 10 bases not matched to a gene. The germline V gene encodes CDR1 MDHEN and CDR2 SYDVKM. As DNA, the CDR3 is TGTGCCAGCAATCTAGACAGGGCTGGGACTGAAGCTTTCTTT. Amino acids: CASNLDRAGTEAFF.

The CDR3 DNA reads as TGCAGCGTTGAAGATCCAAGGATTCTAATGAACACTGAAGCTTTCTTT. This sequence encodes CSVEDPRILMNTEAFF. This chain uses TRBV29-1 with TRBJ1-1; D gene uncertain. The CDR3 loop spans 16 amino acids. The germline V and J ends were trimmed by 0 bases and 0 bases, with 14 bases remaining between them. The germline V gene encodes CDR1 SQVTM and CDR2 ANQGSEA.

The V gene is TRBV6-2 or TRBV6-3, the J gene TRBJ1-5, with 9 bases matching TRBD1. The germline gives CDR1 MNHEY, CDR2 SVGEGT. The CDR3 is made up of 15 amino acids. V shed 8 bases, J shed 7 bases, and the junction held 12 bases outside the gene matches. This CDR3 reads CASAIAGTGSQPQHF. The CDR3 nucleotides read TGTGCCAGCGCCATTGCCGGGACAGGGAGCCAGCCCCAGCATTTT.